One TCR beta chain is described in this entry. The source of the sample is a study of blood T cell repertoires in COVID-19. Study overall: The samples span acute and convalescent COVID-19 from the United States, Italy and Spain. PBMCs, B-cell-depleted T cells, or T cells provided the cDNA or gDNA that made up the material.

The assay was immunoSEQ multiplex PCR, and TCRdb's table has in-frame clones only and misses some. The repertoire has 110,000 to 150,000 clones, approximately 85% of them found once; the top ten carry about 4.3%. From germline, CDR1 is MDHEN and CDR2 SYDVKM. V dropped 4 bases and J dropped 6; count of bases not matched to a gene: 7. This CDR3 is 16 amino acids long. The specimen was peripheral blood. This clonotype was obtained from a woman of 80 years or more with acute or convalescent COVID-19. The chain recombines TRBV28 with TRBJ2-5; TRBD2 agrees at 14 bases. This CDR3 is CASSSETSGRVKTQYF. The CDR3 DNA follows: TGTGCCAGCAGTTCGGAGACTAGCGGGAGGGTGAAGACCCAGTACTTC.